This TCR beta chain is from a study of CXCR3-negative and CXCR3-positive naive CD8 T cells. Study-level information: Per-library TRB read counts averaged about 1.5 +/- 0.3 million, adding up to 130 million to 150 million in total.

General study findings and limits: More hydrophobic TRB CDR3s occurred in CXCR3-positive than in CXCR3-negative naive cells.

Triplicate sorts, over 250,000 cells apiece, were made for each CD8+ T cell subset. Among CD8+ T cells, naive ones were CD45RO-CCR7+CD27+CD95-. CDR3 length: 18 residues. From germline, CDR1 is SGHVS and CDR2 FNYEAQ. Concerning this clonotype: What it binds is not known.

UMI-tagged TRB cDNA libraries were built via 5' RACE. TCRdb re-analyzed the 5' RACE reads; it lists each CDR3 protein once, without DNA. The sample holds under 150,000 distinct CDR3 sequences. The chain joins TRBV7-6 to TRBJ2-7; without DNA, the TCRdb call of TRBD1 cannot be checked. The sequenced material came from naive CXCR3+ CD8+ T cells from blood. Described subset: CD45RO-CCR7+CD27+CD95- naive CD8+ T cells expressing CXCR3 (TNR3+). This TCR came from a human donor in good health. Some clones in this sample may be carry-over from other donors' samples. CDR3 protein: CASSPDLSSPGTGYGQYF.